This T cell receptor beta chain originates from a study of CD8 T cells in Susac syndrome. Random hexamers served to reverse transcribe roughly 0.45 to 1 ug RNA. It was immunoSEQ multiplex PCR that amplified TCR beta CDR3 across 54 Vbeta and 13 Jbeta. TCRdb reprocessed the immunoSEQ multiplex PCR reads via MiXCR and lists one record per CDR3 protein. The table has some 300,000 distinct CDR3 sequences, around 85% seen once. V lost 6 bases, J lost 6 bases, and 18 bases lay in between. The CDR3 is made up of 15 amino acids. The germline V gene encodes CDR1 MNHEY and CDR2 SVGAGI. Sequenced: CD8+ T cells from PBMCs. This receptor was identified in a human donor with multiple sclerosis. The V call is TRBV6-5, the J call TRBJ2-4; the D call may be TRBD1 or TRBD2 (6 bases each). CDR3 sequence (DNA): TGTGCCAGCAGCTACGTTGGGGGGCCGGGAAACATTCAGTACTTC. Protein: CASSYVGGPGNIQYF.